This paragraph reports one TCR beta chain. This clonotype was seen ten or more times. It lacks a known antigen. Per-base qualities were not stored, and no clone one base away is much larger. Here V drops 4 bases and J drops 3 bases, and the junction holds 8 bases not matched to any gene. From the cysteine through the phenylalanine, the CDR3 covers 17 amino acids. Of the read, only the CDR3 DNA is kept; its 51 bases are in frame from base 1. CDR1 and CDR2 are read off the germline V gene as MGHRA and YSYEKL. The sample is drawn from a study of response to subunit inactivated influenza vaccine (dated by TCRdb to the late 2010s). Notes on the research overall: To follow how T cells responded to a trivalent subunit inactivated influenza vaccine, the researchers relied on deep quantitative profiling of the T cell receptor repertoire. Beyond this particular receptor, the publication reports: The authors proposed that each seasonal influenza vaccination may bring in only a limited number of new T cells.

Receptor libraries were prepared by RT-PCR. This sample was sequenced with an Illumina HiSeq 2500. TCRdb cleaned the public reads at Q25 with fastp, built clones with MiXCR and kept in-frame beta chains. Each CDR3 protein appears once, grouped with its most common genes and DNA. The sample contains 150,000 to 200,000 distinct CDR3 sequences, more than 10% of them found a single time. Of the sample, approximately 30% falls within the top ten clones. These same data were also listed under a study on T cells expressing NK-cell markers. Per that second paper: The TCR beta cDNA libraries were made using 5'RACE template switching, a step that added both a universal primer site and unique molecular identifiers. Fewer than ten donors provided sorted CD3+CD56+NKG2C+, CD3+CD56+NKG2C- and CD3+CD56-NKG2C+ T-cell subsets, whose TCR beta-chain repertoires were profiled. Seven of the eight sequenced donors were HCMV-seropositive and one was HCMV-seronegative. To restrict sorting to alphabetaTCR-expressing T cells, an anti-gammadeltaTCR antibody was added in several experiments. In six donors, the dominant CD3+CD56+NKG2C+ clonotypes were among the top 10 CD8+ clonotypes and accounted for about 1.0-7.5% of CD8+ T cells. Those dominant clonotypes were again the most abundant among CD3+CD56-NKG2C+ cells in a handful of donors, at roughly 25-65%. Whether the expanded NKG2C-expressing T cell clones were specific for HCMV antigens remained unclear. Randomly selected healthy volunteers, three men and five women, were used as the eight sequenced donors. A commercial ELISA kit detecting HCMV-specific IgG in serum was used to determine HCMV serostatus. Ficoll density gradient centrifugation was used to isolate peripheral blood mononuclear cells from blood. Magnetic immunoseparation with Miltenyi isolation kits was used to isolate CD4+ and CD8+ T cells from PBMC. cDNA synthesis was primed from the TCR beta constant segment and was followed by two successive PCR amplification steps. Sequencing of the libraries produced 2 x 150 bp reads on Illumina HiSeq 2000/2500, MiSeq or NextSeq. Reads were demultiplexed and grouped by UMI with MIGEC, and clonotypes were assembled and quantified with MiTCR. Only TCR cDNA sequences supported by at least two reads were kept to exclude erroneous sequences. The tcR package was used for downstream repertoire analysis, and clonotypes were matched across fractions by CDR3 nucleotide sequence plus V segment. Antigen specificity was annotated against VDJdb with VDJmatch, allowing one amino acid substitution in CDR3.

The chain uses TRBV4-1 and TRBJ2-2; 10 bases in the middle match TRBD1. This receptor was obtained from a man aged 50 to 60 who received an inactivated influenza vaccine. Donor details come from another sample of the same person, matched by shared clones. Sample: CD8+ T cells sorted from PBMCs, taken 12 days after vaccination. The CDR3 protein is CASSLLGQGDYTGELFF. The DNA sequence is given as TGCGCCAGCAGCCTCCTAGGACAGGGGGACTACACCGGGGAGCTGTTTTTT.